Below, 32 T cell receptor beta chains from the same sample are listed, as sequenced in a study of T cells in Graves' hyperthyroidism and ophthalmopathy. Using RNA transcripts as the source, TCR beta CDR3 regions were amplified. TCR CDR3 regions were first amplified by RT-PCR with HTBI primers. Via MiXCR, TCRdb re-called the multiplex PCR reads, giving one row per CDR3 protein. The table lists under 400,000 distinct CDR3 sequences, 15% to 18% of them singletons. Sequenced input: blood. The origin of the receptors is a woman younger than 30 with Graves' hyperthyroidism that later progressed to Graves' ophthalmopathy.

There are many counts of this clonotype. The DNA of the CDR3 is TGTGCCAGCAGTTCGACTAGCCGTAATGAGCAGTTCTTC. Residues: CASSSTSRNEQFF. This chain joins TRBV27 and TRBJ2-1; 7 bases align to TRBD2. Germline-derived CDR1 and CDR2 are MNHEY and SMNVEV (reference sequence). This CDR3 spans 13 amino acids. V dropped 4 bases and J dropped 7; count of bases not matched to a gene: 4.

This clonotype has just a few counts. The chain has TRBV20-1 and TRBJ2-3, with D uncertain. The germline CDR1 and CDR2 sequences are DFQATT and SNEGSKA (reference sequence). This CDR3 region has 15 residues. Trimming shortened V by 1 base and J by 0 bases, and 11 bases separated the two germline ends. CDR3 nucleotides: TGCAGTGCTAGAGTTCTCAGGCCGAGCACAGATACGCAGTATTTT. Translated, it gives CSARVLRPSTDTQYF.

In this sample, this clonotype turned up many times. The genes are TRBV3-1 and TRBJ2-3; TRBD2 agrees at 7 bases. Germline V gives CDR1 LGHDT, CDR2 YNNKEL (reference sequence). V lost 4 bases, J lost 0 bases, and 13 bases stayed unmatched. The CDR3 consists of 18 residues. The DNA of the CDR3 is TGTGCCAGCAGCCCCTTAGGAGCGGGATTGTCTAGCACAGATACGCAGTATTTT. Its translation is CASSPLGAGLSSTDTQYF.

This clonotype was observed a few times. CDR3 in DNA: TGCGCCAGCAGCTTAGGACCTGTTGGAAACACCATATATTTT. Its protein product is CASSLGPVGNTIYF. The rearrangement uses TRBV5-1 and TRBJ1-3; D gene ambiguous. CDR1 SGHRS and CDR2 YFSETQ come from the germline V gene. Trimming removed 2 bases at V and 3 bases at J, with 9 bases between. CDR3 length: 14 residues.

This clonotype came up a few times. CDR3 nucleotides: TGTGCCAGCAGCCAAGGTCAGACTAGTGCCTACAATGAGCAGTTCTTC. It encodes CASSQGQTSAYNEQFF. J is TRBJ2-1 and V is TRBV3-1; D might be TRBD2 (6 bases). CDR3 size: 16 residues. Germline loops: CDR1 LGHDT, CDR2 YNNKEL (reference sequence). Trimming removed 1 base from V and 2 bases from J, with 12 bases in between.

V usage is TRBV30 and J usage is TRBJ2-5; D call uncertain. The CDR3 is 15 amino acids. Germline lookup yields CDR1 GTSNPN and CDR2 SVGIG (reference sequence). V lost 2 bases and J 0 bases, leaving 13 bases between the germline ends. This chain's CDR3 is CAWSRPQSYQETQYF. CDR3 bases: TGTGCCTGGAGTCGCCCACAGTCCTACCAAGAGACCCAGTACTTC.

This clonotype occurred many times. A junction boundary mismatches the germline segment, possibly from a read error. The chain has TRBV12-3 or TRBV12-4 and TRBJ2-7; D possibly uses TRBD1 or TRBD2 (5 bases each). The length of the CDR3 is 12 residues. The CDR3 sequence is CASSPRGYGQYF. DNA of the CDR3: TGTGCCAGCAGCCCTCGGGGCTACGGGCAGTACTTC.

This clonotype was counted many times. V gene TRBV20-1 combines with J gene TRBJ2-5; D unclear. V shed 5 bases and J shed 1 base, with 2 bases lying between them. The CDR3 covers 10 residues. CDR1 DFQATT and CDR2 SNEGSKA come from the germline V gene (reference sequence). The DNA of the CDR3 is TGCAGTGCTTTCCAAGAGACCCAGTACTTC. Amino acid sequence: CSAFQETQYF.

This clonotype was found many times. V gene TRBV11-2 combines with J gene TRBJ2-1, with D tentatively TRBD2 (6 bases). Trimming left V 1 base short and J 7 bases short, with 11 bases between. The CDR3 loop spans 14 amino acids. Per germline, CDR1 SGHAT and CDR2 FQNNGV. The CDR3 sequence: CASSLGLVRNEQFF. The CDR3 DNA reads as TGTGCCAGCAGCTTAGGACTAGTTAGGAATGAGCAGTTCTTC.

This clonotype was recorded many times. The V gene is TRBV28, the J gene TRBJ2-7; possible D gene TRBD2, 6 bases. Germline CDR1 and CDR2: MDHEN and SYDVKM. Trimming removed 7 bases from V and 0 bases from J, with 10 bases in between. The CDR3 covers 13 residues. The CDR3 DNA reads TGTGCCAGCAACGGCGGGATCTCCTACGAGCAGTACTTC. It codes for CASNGGISYEQYF.

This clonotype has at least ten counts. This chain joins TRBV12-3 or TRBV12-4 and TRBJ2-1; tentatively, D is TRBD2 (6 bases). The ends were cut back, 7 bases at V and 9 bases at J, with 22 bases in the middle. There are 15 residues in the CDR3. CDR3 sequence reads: CASIEDYPVQSEQFF. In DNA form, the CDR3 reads TGTGCCAGCATTGAGGACTACCCGGTACAATCTGAGCAGTTCTTC.

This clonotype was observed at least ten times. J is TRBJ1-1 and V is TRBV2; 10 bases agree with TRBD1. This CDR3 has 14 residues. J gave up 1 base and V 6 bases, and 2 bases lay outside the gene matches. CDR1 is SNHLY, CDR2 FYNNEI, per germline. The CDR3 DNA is TGTGCCAGCAGGAGACAGGGGGCGAACACTGAAGCTTTCTTT. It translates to CASRRQGANTEAFF. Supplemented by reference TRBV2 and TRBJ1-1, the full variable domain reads EPEVTQTPSHQVTQMGQEVILRCVPISNHLYFYWYRQILGQKVEFLVSFYNNEISEKSEIFDDQFSVERPDGSNFTLKIRSTKLEDSAMYFCASRRQGANTEAFFGQGTRLTVV.

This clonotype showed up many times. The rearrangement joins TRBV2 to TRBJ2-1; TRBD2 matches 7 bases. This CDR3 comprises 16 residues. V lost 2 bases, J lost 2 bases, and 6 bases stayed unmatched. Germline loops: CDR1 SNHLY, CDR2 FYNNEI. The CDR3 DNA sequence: TGTGCCAGCAGTGAAATCGGGGGAGGGGCCTACAATGAGCAGTTCTTC. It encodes CASSEIGGGAYNEQFF.

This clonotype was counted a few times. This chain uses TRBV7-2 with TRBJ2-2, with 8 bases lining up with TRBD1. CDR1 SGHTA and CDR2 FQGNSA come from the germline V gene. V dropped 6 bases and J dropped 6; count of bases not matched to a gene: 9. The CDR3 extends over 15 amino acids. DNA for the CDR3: TGTGCCAGCAGTCGAAAGACAGGGGTCGCCGGGGAGCTGTTTTTT. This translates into CASSRKTGVAGELFF. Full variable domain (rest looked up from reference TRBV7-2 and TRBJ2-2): GAGVSQSPSNKVTEKGKDVELRCDPISGHTALYWYRQSLGQGLEFLIYFQGNSAPDKSGLPSDRFSAERTGGSVSTLTIQRTQQEDSAVYLCASSRKTGVAGELFFGEGSRLTVL.

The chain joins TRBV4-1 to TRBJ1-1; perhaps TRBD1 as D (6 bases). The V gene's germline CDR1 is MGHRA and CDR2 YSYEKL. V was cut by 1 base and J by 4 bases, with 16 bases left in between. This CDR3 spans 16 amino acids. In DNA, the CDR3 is TGCGCCAGCAGCCAAGTATTGGACAGACGGGCCACTGAAGCTTTCTTT. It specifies CASSQVLDRRATEAFF.

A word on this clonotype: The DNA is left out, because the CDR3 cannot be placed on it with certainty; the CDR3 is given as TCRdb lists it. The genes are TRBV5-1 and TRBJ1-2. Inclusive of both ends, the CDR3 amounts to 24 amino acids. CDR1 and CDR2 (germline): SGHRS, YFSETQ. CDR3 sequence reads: CATRDSAMYLCASSPQTGAYGYTF.

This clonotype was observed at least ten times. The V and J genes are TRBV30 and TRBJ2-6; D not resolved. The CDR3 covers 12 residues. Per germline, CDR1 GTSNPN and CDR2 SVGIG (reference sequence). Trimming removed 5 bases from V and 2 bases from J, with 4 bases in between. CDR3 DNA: TGTGCCTGGGCCCCTGGGGCCAACGTCCTGACTTTC. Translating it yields CAWAPGANVLTF.

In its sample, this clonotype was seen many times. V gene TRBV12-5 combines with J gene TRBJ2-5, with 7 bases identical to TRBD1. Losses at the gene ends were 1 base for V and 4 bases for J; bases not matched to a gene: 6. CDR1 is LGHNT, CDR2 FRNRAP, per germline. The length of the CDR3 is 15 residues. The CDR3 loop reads CASGLGLTGTETQYF. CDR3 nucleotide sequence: TGTGCTAGTGGTTTGGGCCTGACAGGGACAGAGACCCAGTACTTC. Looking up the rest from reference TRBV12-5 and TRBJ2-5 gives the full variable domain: DARVTQTPRHKVTEMGQEVTMRCQPILGHNTVFWYRQTMMQGLELLAYFRNRAPLDDSGMPKDRFSAEMPDATLATLKIQPSEPRDSAVYFCASGLGLTGTETQYFGPGTRLLVL.

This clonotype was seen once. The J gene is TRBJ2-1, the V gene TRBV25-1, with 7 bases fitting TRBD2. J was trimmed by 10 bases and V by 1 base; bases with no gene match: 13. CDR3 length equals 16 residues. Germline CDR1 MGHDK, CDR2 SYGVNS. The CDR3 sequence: CASSEFTSEEFMEQFF. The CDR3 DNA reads TGTGCCAGCAGTGAATTTACTAGCGAGGAGTTTATGGAGCAGTTCTTC.

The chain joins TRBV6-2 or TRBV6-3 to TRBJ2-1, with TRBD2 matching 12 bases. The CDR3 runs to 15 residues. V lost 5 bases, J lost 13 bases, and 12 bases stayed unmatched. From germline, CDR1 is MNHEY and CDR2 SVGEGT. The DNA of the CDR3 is TGTGCCAGCAGTCCTGGACTAGCGGGAAGTCACCGACAGTTCTTC. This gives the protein CASSPGLAGSHRQFF.

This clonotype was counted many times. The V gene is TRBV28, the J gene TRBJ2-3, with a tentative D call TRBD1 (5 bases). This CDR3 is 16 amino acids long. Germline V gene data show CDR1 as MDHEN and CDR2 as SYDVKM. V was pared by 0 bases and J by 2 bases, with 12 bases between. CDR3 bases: TGTGCCAGCAGTTTATGGATAGGACACCCCACAGATACGCAGTATTTT. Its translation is CASSLWIGHPTDTQYF.

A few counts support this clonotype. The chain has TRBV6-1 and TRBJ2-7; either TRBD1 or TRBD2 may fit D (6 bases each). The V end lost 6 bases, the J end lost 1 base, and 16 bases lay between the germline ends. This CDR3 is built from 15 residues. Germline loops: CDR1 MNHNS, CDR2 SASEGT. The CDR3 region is CASSSEGGGSYEQYF. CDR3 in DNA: TGTGCCAGCAGCTCGGAGGGGGGTGGTTCCTACGAGCAGTACTTC.

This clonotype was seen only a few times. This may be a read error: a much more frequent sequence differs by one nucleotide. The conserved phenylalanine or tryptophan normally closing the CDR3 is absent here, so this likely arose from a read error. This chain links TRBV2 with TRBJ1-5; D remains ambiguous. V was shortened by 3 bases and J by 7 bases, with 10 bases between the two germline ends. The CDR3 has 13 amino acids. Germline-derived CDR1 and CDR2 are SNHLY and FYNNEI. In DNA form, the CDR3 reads TGTGCCAGCAGTGAGGGGTACCGGCAGCCCCAGCATTCT. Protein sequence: CASSEGYRQPQHS.

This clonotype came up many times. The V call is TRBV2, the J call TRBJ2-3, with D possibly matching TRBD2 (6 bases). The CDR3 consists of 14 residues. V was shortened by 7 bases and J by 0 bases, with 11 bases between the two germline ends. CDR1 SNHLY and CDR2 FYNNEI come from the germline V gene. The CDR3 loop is CASKLTRSTDTQYF. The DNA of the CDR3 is TGTGCCAGCAAGCTGACTAGAAGCACAGATACGCAGTATTTT.

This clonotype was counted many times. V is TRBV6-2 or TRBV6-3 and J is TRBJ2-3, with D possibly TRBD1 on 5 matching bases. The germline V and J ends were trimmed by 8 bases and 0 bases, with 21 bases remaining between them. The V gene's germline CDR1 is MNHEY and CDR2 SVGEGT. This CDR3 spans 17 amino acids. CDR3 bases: TGTGCCAGCCACTCCACGGAAGACAGATCTAGCACAGATACGCAGTATTTT. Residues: CASHSTEDRSSTDTQYF.

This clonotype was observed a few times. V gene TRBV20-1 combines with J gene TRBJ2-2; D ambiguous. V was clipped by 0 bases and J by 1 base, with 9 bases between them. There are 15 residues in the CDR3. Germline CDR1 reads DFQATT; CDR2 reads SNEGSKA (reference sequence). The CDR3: CSARDLPVNTGELFF. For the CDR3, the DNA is TGCAGTGCTAGAGATCTCCCGGTGAACACCGGGGAGCTGTTTTTT.

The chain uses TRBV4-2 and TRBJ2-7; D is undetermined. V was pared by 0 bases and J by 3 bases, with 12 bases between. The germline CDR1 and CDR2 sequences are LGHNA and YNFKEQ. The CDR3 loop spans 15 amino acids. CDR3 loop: CASSQEDRVGYEQYF. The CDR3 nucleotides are TGTGCCAGCAGCCAAGAGGATCGAGTCGGCTACGAGCAGTACTTC.

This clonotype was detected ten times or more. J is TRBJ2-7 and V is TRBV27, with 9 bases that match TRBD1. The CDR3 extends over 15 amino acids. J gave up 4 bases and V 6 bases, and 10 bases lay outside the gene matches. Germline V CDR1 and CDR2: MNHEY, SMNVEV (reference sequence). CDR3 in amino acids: CASRSGQGPKYEQYF. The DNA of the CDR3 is TGTGCCAGCAGGAGCGGACAGGGGCCGAAATACGAGCAGTACTTC.

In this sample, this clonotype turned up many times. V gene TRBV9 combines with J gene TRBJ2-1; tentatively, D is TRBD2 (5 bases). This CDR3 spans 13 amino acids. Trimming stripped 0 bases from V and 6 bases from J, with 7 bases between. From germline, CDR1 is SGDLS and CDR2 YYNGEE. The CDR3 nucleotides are TGTGCCAGCAGCGTAGGAGCGGCCAATGAGCAGTTCTTC. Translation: CASSVGAANEQFF.

The DNA for the CDR3 is TGTGCCACCCTAGCGGGAGTTAACAATGAGCAGTTCTTC. It is translated as CATLAGVNNEQFF. V gene TRBV2 combines with J gene TRBJ2-1, with TRBD2 matching 10 bases. CDR1 and CDR2 from the germline V gene are SNHLY and FYNNEI. The CDR3 totals 13 residues. Trimming removed 10 bases from V and 5 bases from J; junction bases left unmatched: 5.

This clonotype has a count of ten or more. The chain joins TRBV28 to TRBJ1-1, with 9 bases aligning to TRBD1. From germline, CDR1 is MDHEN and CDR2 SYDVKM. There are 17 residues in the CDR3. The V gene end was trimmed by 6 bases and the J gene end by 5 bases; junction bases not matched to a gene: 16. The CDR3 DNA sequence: TGTGCCAGCAGGACGGGGACAGGGCCGGTATTGGGGACTGAAGCTTTCTTT. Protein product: CASRTGTGPVLGTEAFF. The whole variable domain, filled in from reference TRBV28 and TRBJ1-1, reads DVKVTQSSRYLVKRTGEKVFLECVQDMDHENMFWYRQDPGLGLRLIYFSYDVKMKEKGDIPEGYSVSREKKERFSLILESASTNQTSMYLCASRTGTGPVLGTEAFFGQGTRLTVV.

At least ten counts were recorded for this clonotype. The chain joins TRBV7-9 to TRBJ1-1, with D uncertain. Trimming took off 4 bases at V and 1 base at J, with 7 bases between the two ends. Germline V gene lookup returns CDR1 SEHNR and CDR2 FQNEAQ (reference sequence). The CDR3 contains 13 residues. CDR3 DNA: TGTGCCAGCAGCTCCCCCTGGAACACTGAAGCTTTCTTT. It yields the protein CASSSPWNTEAFF.